This passage covers 28 T cell receptor beta chains from one sample sequenced in a study of control samples from healthy donors and cancer patients. Using immunoSEQ multiplex PCR, the repertoire was profiled, and TCRdb retains in-frame clones only, with some absent. This table holds 78,000 or so clones, 88% found once. The source material was blood. The receptors shown here come from a woman between 45 and 65 years old in good health.

V usage is TRBV7-2 and J usage is TRBJ1-1; the D gene is possibly TRBD1 (6 bases). This CDR3 has 15 residues. The V gene's germline CDR1 is SGHTA and CDR2 FQGNSA. Between the trimmed V and J ends, which lost 4 bases and 3 bases, there was a span of 15 bases. The CDR3 bases are TGTGCCAGCAGCTCCCTCCCAGGGGCTTACACTGAAGCTTTCTTT. Translation: CASSSLPGAYTEAFF.

The gene calls are TRBV6-1 and TRBJ2-7, with D tentatively TRBD2 (5 bases). V was pared by 2 bases and J by 3 bases, with 14 bases between. CDR1 is MNHNS, CDR2 SASEGT, per germline. This CDR3 comprises 15 residues. The CDR3 loop is CASSESGSDLYEQYF. Written as DNA, the CDR3 is TGTGCCAGCAGTGAATCAGGTAGCGATCTCTACGAGCAGTACTTC.

This chain connects TRBV4-2 to TRBJ1-3, with D possibly matching TRBD1 (6 bases). The CDR3 has 16 amino acids. The V end was cut by 3 bases, the J end by 4 bases, with 16 bases between. Looked up from germline, CDR1 is LGHNA and CDR2 is YNFKEQ. DNA for the CDR3: TGTGCCAGCAGCCACCAAGGGGGGGTCGGCGGAAACACCATATATTTT. This gives the protein CASSHQGGVGGNTIYF.

The chain recombines TRBV7-8 with TRBJ2-1; D is perhaps TRBD1 (6 bases). This CDR3 contains 15 residues. Germline-derived CDR1 and CDR2 are SGHVS and FQNEAQ. V lost 1 base and J 6 bases, leaving 13 bases between the germline ends. CDR3 coding DNA: TGTGCCAGCAGCTTAGGGACTCAAGGGGGCAATGAGCAGTTCTTC. This encodes CASSLGTQGGNEQFF.

J is TRBJ1-5 and V is TRBV6-2 or TRBV6-3; no clear D gene. V was pared by 6 bases and J by 1 base, with 19 bases between. The CDR3 spans 17 residues. Per germline, CDR1 MNHEY and CDR2 SVGEGT. The CDR3: CASSPVLSQTSNQPQHF. The CDR3 DNA reads as TGTGCCAGCAGCCCTGTTTTATCACAGACAAGCAATCAGCCCCAGCATTTT.

The V and J genes are TRBV2 and TRBJ2-3, with 10 bases fitting TRBD2. The germline V gene has CDR1 SNHLY and CDR2 FYNNEI. The CDR3 is 14 amino acids. V lost 9 bases and J lost 5; bases outside the gene matches: 8. The CDR3 here is CASHLAGGLDTQYF. CDR3 DNA sequence: TGTGCCAGTCACTTAGCGGGGGGCCTAGATACGCAGTATTTT.

This chain connects TRBV6-1 to TRBJ2-7; no definite D call. V lost 1 base to trimming and J lost 4 bases, with 11 bases between them. Germline V gives CDR1 MNHNS, CDR2 SASEGT. This CDR3 region has 14 residues. CDR3 loop: CASSEGSLVYEQYF. The CDR3 nucleotides read TGTGCCAGCAGTGAAGGTAGCCTCGTGTACGAGCAGTACTTC.

The chain has TRBV24-1 and TRBJ2-1, with D perhaps matching TRBD2 (6 bases). V gave up 5 bases and J gave up 5 bases, with 12 bases separating them. Germline V lookup: CDR1 KGHDR, CDR2 SFDVKD. The CDR3 has 14 amino acids. The CDR3 DNA reads as TGTGCCACCAGTGGGGCGGGGACCCACAATGAGCAGTTCTTC. Protein: CATSGAGTHNEQFF.

The genes are TRBV15 and TRBJ1-2; D is ambiguous. V was trimmed by 0 bases and J by 4 bases, leaving 21 bases between them. Per germline, CDR1 LNHNV and CDR2 YYDKDF (reference sequence). The CDR3 totals 18 residues. DNA for the CDR3: TGTGCCACCAGCAGAGATTTAGTGCCAGAGACATTCTTCTATGGCTACACCTTC. Protein: CATSRDLVPETFFYGYTF.

The chain carries TRBV2 and TRBJ1-2; 7 nucleotides line up with TRBD1. With 8 bases clipped from V and 5 bases from J, the junction kept 11 bases outside the gene matches. CDR1 SNHLY and CDR2 FYNNEI come from the germline V gene. The CDR3 loop spans 14 amino acids. The CDR3 is CASLFGTEIYGYTF. The CDR3 nucleotides are TGTGCCAGCTTATTCGGGACAGAAATATATGGCTACACCTTC.

V gene TRBV5-6 combines with J gene TRBJ2-1, with TRBD2 identical over 15 bases. Per germline, CDR1 SGHDT and CDR2 YYEEEE. Trimming at V came to 4 bases and at J to 7 bases, leaving 3 bases not matched to a gene. This CDR3 is 15 amino acids long. CDR3 in amino acids: CASSRTSGGENEQFF. CDR3 nucleotide sequence: TGTGCCAGCAGCAGGACTAGCGGGGGGGAAAATGAGCAGTTCTTC.

The V call is TRBV6-5, the J call TRBJ1-5; TRBD1 might be the D (5 bases). CDR3 length: 15 amino acids. Trimming stripped 6 bases from V and 4 bases from J, with 16 bases between. The germline V gene has CDR1 MNHEY and CDR2 SVGAGI. CDR3 nucleotides: TGTGCCAGCAGCCCCCAGGGACGGATTAATCAGCCCCAGCATTTT. Translated: CASSPQGRINQPQHF.

This clone was seen more than once but under ten times. The chain is built from TRBV2 and TRBJ2-2; no firm D call. The V gene lost 4 bases and the J gene lost 0 bases, with 9 bases spanning the gap. Germline V gives CDR1 SNHLY, CDR2 FYNNEI. This CDR3 contains 15 residues. CDR3 in amino acids: CASSVDTANTGELFF. The CDR3 region has the DNA TGTGCCAGCAGTGTTGACACAGCGAACACCGGGGAGCTGTTTTTT.

V and J are TRBV5-1 and TRBJ2-1, with D perhaps assigned TRBD1 or TRBD2 (5 bases each). This CDR3 has 15 amino acids. V was cut by 1 base and J by 2 bases, with 10 bases left in between. From germline, CDR1 is SGHRS and CDR2 YFSETQ. CDR3 region: CASSLRGDPYNEQFF. CDR3 sequence (DNA): TGCGCCAGCAGCTTGCGGGGCGACCCCTACAATGAGCAGTTCTTC.

This clone was observed once. The chain employs TRBV5-1 and TRBJ2-1, with 10 bases identical to TRBD2. The CDR3 runs to 16 residues. Germline CDR1 and CDR2: SGHRS and YFSETQ. With 5 bases clipped from V and 4 bases from J, the junction kept 9 bases outside the gene matches. Here the CDR3 reads CASSTSGGASYNEQFF. The DNA of the CDR3 is TGCGCCAGCAGTACAAGCGGGGGGGCTAGTTACAATGAGCAGTTCTTC.

The genes are TRBV14 and TRBJ2-1; TRBD2 matches at 7 bases. Germline V gene lookup returns CDR1 SGHDN and CDR2 FVKESK. The V gene end was trimmed by 5 bases and the J gene end by 5 bases; junction bases not matched to a gene: 6. The CDR3 sequence is 14 residues long. The CDR3 sequence is CASSKIGTNNEQFF. As DNA, the CDR3 is TGTGCCAGCAGCAAGATCGGGACTAACAATGAGCAGTTCTTC.

The chain joins TRBV6-1 to TRBJ1-2; D may be TRBD1 (5 bases). The CDR3 runs 13 residues. Per germline, CDR1 MNHNS and CDR2 SASEGT. V was clipped by 3 bases and J by 4 bases, with 9 bases between them. The CDR3 sequence is CASSETVAYGYTF. The CDR3 coding sequence is TGTGCCAGCAGTGAGACAGTAGCCTATGGCTACACCTTC.

V is TRBV3-1 (or the pseudogene TRBV3-2) and J is TRBJ1-2; no clear D. V lost 2 bases and J lost 5, with 6 bases in between. This CDR3 has 12 amino acids. Per germline, CDR1 LGHDT and CDR2 YNNKEL (reference sequence). The CDR3 here is CASSQRIYGYTF. Written as DNA, the CDR3 is TGTGCCAGCAGCCAACGAATTTATGGCTACACCTTC.

V is TRBV7-9 and J is TRBJ1-2, with D maybe TRBD1 (5 bases). The CDR3 sequence is 14 residues long. V dropped 6 bases and J dropped 6 bases, with 17 bases sitting between them. The germline V gene has CDR1 SEHNR and CDR2 FQNEAQ (reference sequence). The CDR3 sequence is CASRHRRDPNGYTF. The CDR3, as DNA: TGTGCCAGCAGACATAGAAGGGACCCTAATGGCTACACCTTC.

The genes are TRBV5-6 and TRBJ1-2; D not certain. This CDR3 comprises 14 residues. V was shortened by 4 bases and J by 8 bases, with 18 bases between the two germline ends. Germline V lookup: CDR1 SGHDT, CDR2 YYEEEE. This CDR3 is CASSLAPGSMGYTF. CDR3 bases: TGTGCCAGCAGCCTTGCTCCAGGATCTATGGGCTACACCTTC.

The J gene is TRBJ1-3, the V gene TRBV11-2; weak D call: TRBD1 (5 bases). Germline CDR1 SGHAT, CDR2 FQNNGV. V lost 6 bases, J lost 3 bases, and 9 bases lay in between. This CDR3 has 13 amino acids. Here the CDR3 DNA reads TGTGCCAGCAGAAAGGGGTATGGAAACACCATATATTTT. Translating it yields CASRKGYGNTIYF. The entire variable domain, with the rest obtained from reference TRBV11-2 and TRBJ1-3, is as follows: EAGVAQSPRYKIIEKRQSVAFWCNPISGHATLYWYQQILGQGPKLLIQFQNNGVVDDSQLPKDRFSAERLKGVDSTLKIQPAKLEDSAVYLCASRKGYGNTIYFGEGSWLTVV.

This chain links TRBV5-1 with TRBJ2-6, with 7 bases fitting TRBD2. The CDR3 contains 16 residues. The V and J ends lost 4 bases and 0 bases, in that order; junction bases with no gene match: 4. In germline, CDR1 is SGHRS, CDR2 YFSETQ. The CDR3 loop reads CASSTGGSSGANVLTF. The CDR3 DNA is TGCGCCAGCAGCACGGGGGGTAGCTCTGGGGCCAACGTCCTGACTTTC.

The CDR3 DNA reads TGCAGTGCTAGAGATATCGGTGGCTACACCTTC. Translation gives CSARDIGGYTF. The rearrangement joins TRBV20-1 to TRBJ1-2; D remains ambiguous. This CDR3 has 11 amino acids. The V end was cut by 0 bases, the J end by 7 bases, with 6 bases between. Germline V gene data show CDR1 as DFQATT and CDR2 as SNEGSKA (reference sequence).

The rearrangement links TRBV6-1 to TRBJ1-3; D gene uncertain. Per the germline V gene, CDR1 is MNHNS and CDR2 is SASEGT. The CDR3 extends over 13 amino acids. Trimming took off 2 bases at V and 4 bases at J, with 6 bases between the two ends. CDR3 nucleotides: TGTGCCAGCAGTGAAAGCTCAGGAAACACCATATATTTT. As protein: CASSESSGNTIYF.

The CDR3 loop is CASSVQGQPQHF. The CDR3 DNA reads as TGTGCCAGCAGTGTTCAGGGTCAGCCCCAGCATTTT. V gene TRBV2 combines with J gene TRBJ1-5; D is perhaps TRBD1 (5 bases). The CDR3 totals 12 residues. V gave up 4 bases and J gave up 6 bases, with 7 bases separating them. Per germline, CDR1 SNHLY and CDR2 FYNNEI.

The chain uses TRBV10-2 and TRBJ2-1, with D unresolved. This CDR3 contains 13 residues. Germline V gives CDR1 WSHSY, CDR2 SAAADI. V was clipped by 2 bases and J by 9 bases, with 11 bases between them. CDR3 loop: CASSENSSPEQFF. The CDR3 DNA sequence: TGCGCCAGCAGTGAGAACTCCTCTCCTGAGCAGTTCTTC.

The rearrangement uses TRBV27 and TRBJ1-2; no clear D. Germline CDR1 reads MNHEY; CDR2 reads SMNVEV (reference sequence). V was shortened by 2 bases and J by 8 bases, with 12 bases between the two germline ends. The CDR3 has 13 amino acids. The CDR3 region has the DNA TGTGCCAGCAGTTTAGCGGGGTCTAGCGGCTACACCTTC. Its translation is CASSLAGSSGYTF.

The chain is built from TRBV30 and TRBJ2-7; 10 nucleotides match TRBD2. V lost 2 bases and J lost 2; bases outside the gene matches: 9. Germline V gene sequence: CDR1 GTSNPN, CDR2 SVGIG (reference sequence). The CDR3 length is 16 residues. The CDR3 reads CAWSRPLAGEAYEQYF. The CDR3 DNA follows: TGTGCCTGGAGTCGCCCCCTAGCGGGGGAAGCCTACGAGCAGTACTTC.